The following is a T cell receptor beta chain sequence with its context. The germline gives CDR1 MNHEY, CDR2 SVGAGI. V lost 1 base, J lost 3 bases, and 7 bases lay in between. This CDR3 contains 15 residues. This sample is part of a study of CD39 and CD103 CD8 tumor-infiltrating T cells. This table comes from immunoSEQ multiplex PCR, and its TCRdb copy is limited to in-frame clones, with some not included. Counted here are about 7,400 clones, 50% to 75% occurring once; the ten biggest clones make up 58%. The receptor comes from a human donor with head and neck squamous cell carcinoma. The chain links TRBV6-5 to TRBJ2-6; TRBD1 or TRBD2 may be the D gene (5 bases each). Sequencing was carried out using CD8+ T cells sorted from blood. Specified subset: total memory CD8 T cells (CD45RA-CCR7+/-) from blood or uninvolved lymph node. Here the CDR3 DNA reads TGTGCCAGCAGTTACTGGGGGAATGGGGCCAACGTCCTGACTTTC. It translates to CASSYWGNGANVLTF.